Listed below are T cell receptor beta chains from one sample, sequenced in a study of blood T cells in healthy people across ages. TCRdb reanalysed the 5' RACE reads using MiXCR and keeps one entry per CDR3 protein. The repertoire has over 750,000 distinct CDR3 sequences, roughly 25% of them found once; the top ten carry more than 8.5%. These data also formed part of another study, on T cells of mothers and their children.

The sequenced material came from blood. The receptors were gathered from a boy younger than 18 in good health. Each CDR3 is given with its conserved first and last residue. Each record gives: D gene, J gene, clone size, V gene, CDR3 protein, CDR3 DNA. A D gene is named only where the DNA matches it firmly. The listing skips clone size in some rows; elsewhere it reads once, few, many or a size class.

TRBD1 | TRBJ1-2 | - | TRBV12-3/TRBV12-4 | CASTMGGQGANGYTF | TGTGCCAGCACCATGGGGGGACAGGGGGCAAATGGCTACACCTTC
TRBD2 | TRBJ2-1 | - | TRBV3-1 | CASSQTSEGDEQFF | TGTGCCAGCAGCCAGACTAGCGAGGGCGATGAGCAGTTCTTC
- | TRBJ1-2 | - | TRBV11-2 | CASSSHVAAGGYTF | TGTGCCAGCAGCTCGCATGTAGCCGCTGGGGGCTACACCTTC
- | TRBJ2-1 | - | TRBV6-2/TRBV6-3 | CASSYATGNEQFF | TGTGCCAGCAGTTACGCAACAGGGAATGAGCAGTTCTTC
- | TRBJ1-2 | many | TRBV5-1 | CASSLVPSLGYTF | TGCGCCAGCAGCTTGGTCCCGAGTTTAGGCTACACCTTC
- | TRBJ2-7 | once | TRBV28 | CASSLSGGTTTYEQYF | TGTGCCAGCAGTTTAAGCGGAGGGACAACCACCTACGAGCAGTACTTC
- | TRBJ2-3 | few | TRBV25-1 | CASSEWAGSNTDTQYF | TGTGCCAGCAGTGAATGGGCGGGATCGAACACAGATACGCAGTATTTT
- | TRBJ2-7 | few | TRBV19 | CASSITGSSYEQYF | TGTGCCAGCAGTATTACAGGGTCCTCCTACGAGCAGTACTTC
- | TRBJ2-5 | - | TRBV11-2 | CASSLDLVQETQYF | TGTGCCAGCAGCTTAGATTTGGTCCAAGAGACCCAGTACTTC
TRBD1 | TRBJ2-3 | many | TRBV20-1 | CSARDRGKDTQYF | TGCAGTGCTAGGGACAGGGGGAAAGATACGCAGTATTTT
TRBD2 | TRBJ2-1 | few | TRBV7-2 | CASSVAGRGYNEQFF | TGTGCCAGCAGCGTAGCGGGGCGGGGCTACAATGAGCAGTTCTTC
- | TRBJ2-7 | - | TRBV12-3/TRBV12-4 | CASSFRDWTYEQYF | TGTGCCAGCAGTTTCCGGGACTGGACCTACGAGCAGTACTTC
TRBD1 | TRBJ2-7 | - | TRBV7-9 | CASREQGIYEQYF | TGTGCCAGCCGGGAACAGGGGATCTACGAGCAGTACTTC
- | TRBJ1-2 | - | TRBV7-9 | CASSLAPLDCYTF | TGTGCCAGCAGCTTAGCGCCACTAGATTGCTACACCTTC
TRBD2 | TRBJ2-3 | few | TRBV7-2 | CASSLVSSGGDTQYF | TGTGCCAGCAGCTTAGTGTCTAGCGGGGGGGATACGCAGTATTTT
TRBD1 | TRBJ2-5 | - | TRBV28 | CASSLWQGAGETQYF | TGTGCCAGCAGTTTATGGCAGGGGGCGGGAGAGACCCAGTACTTC
TRBD2 | TRBJ2-1 | few | TRBV12-3/TRBV12-4 | CASSLAGGGIEQFF | TGTGCCAGCAGTTTAGCGGGCGGGGGGATCGAGCAGTTCTTC
TRBD2 | TRBJ2-1 | - | TRBV9 | CASSVVAGAYNEQFF | TGTGCCAGCAGCGTAGTAGCGGGCGCCTACAATGAGCAGTTCTTC
- | TRBJ2-5 | - | TRBV15 | CATSRDWGHQYQETQYF | TGTGCCACCAGCAGAGATTGGGGACACCAGTACCAAGAGACCCAGTACTTC
TRBD1 | TRBJ2-5 | - | TRBV10-3 | CATQGQLPEQYF | TGTGCCACCCAGGGACAGCTTCCTGAGCAGTACTTC
TRBD2 | TRBJ2-3 | - | TRBV12-3/TRBV12-4 | CASMRLARRADTQYF | TGTGCCAGCATGCGACTAGCGAGGAGAGCAGATACGCAGTATTTT
TRBD2 | TRBJ2-5 | - | TRBV4-2 | CASSSRTSGGASEEQYF | TGTGCCAGCAGCTCGCGGACTAGCGGGGGGGCCTCGGAGGAGCAGTACTTC
TRBD1 | TRBJ1-1 | - | TRBV7-2 | CASSLHGQGAEAFF | TGTGCCAGCAGCCTTCACGGACAGGGAGCTGAAGCTTTCTTT